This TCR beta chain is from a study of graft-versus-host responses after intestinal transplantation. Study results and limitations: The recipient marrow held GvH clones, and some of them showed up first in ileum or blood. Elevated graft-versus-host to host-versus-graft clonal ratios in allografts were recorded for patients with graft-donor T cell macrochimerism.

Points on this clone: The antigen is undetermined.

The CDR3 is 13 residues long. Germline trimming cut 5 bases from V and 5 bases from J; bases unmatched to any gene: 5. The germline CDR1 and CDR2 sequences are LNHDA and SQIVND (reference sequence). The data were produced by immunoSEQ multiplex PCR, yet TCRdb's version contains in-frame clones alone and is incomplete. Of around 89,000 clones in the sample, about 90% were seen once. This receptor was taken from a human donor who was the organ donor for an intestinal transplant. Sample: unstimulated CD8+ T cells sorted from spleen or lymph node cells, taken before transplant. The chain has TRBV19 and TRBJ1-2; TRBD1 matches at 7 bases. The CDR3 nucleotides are TGTGCCAGTAGTGGGACAGACCTGTATGGCTACACCTTC. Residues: CASSGTDLYGYTF.